Ten or more counts support the clone carrying this TCR beta chain. Its antigen is unknown. Assay used: immunoSEQ multiplex PCR; TCRdb lists only in-frame clones, some missing. The repertoire includes approximately 120,000 clones, roughly nine tenths of them detected once, and just under 8.5% sits in the top ten. CDR1 and CDR2 (germline): MNHEY, SVGAGI. The CDR3 sequence is 14 residues long. Collection occurred without any documented infections or immune events in donors. This entry comes from a study of identifying expanded T cells in peripheral blood. Study observations and caveats: Across healthy donors, higher total template counts meant significantly greater approximately two-week count variance. Technical replicates showed around 1.2 changed clones; approximately 2 weeks approximately 15; four weeks 19.

The receptor was derived from a person aged 18 to 69 in good health. The chain has TRBV6-5 and TRBJ1-1; 7 bases are shared with TRBD1. Sample: blood. This CDR3 reads CASGQINENTEAFF. CDR3 bases: TGTGCATCGGGACAGATAAATGAAAACACTGAAGCTTTCTTT.